The 25 T cell receptor beta chains given below trace back to one sample, sequenced in a study of T cells after yellow fever vaccination. TCRdb re-derived calls from the 5' RACE reads in MiXCR, one entry per CDR3 protein. Of about 58,000 distinct CDR3 sequences listed, approximately 6.5% were seen once; the top ten hold less than 45%. Sequencing used CD8+ T cells sorted from PBMCs, obtained on the day of the first yellow fever vaccination. These receptor sequences come from a man between 18 and 29 years old who received the YFV17D yellow fever vaccine.

This sequence joins TRBV6-1 and TRBJ2-7; no firm D call. Germline V gives CDR1 MNHNS, CDR2 SASEGT. With 0 bases removed from V and 3 bases from J, the gap between germline ends came to 15 bases. The CDR3 loop spans 16 amino acids. CDR3 nucleotides: TGTGCCAGCAGTGAAGCAGAACACCCAGCATTCTACGAGCAGTACTTC. Amino acids: CASSEAEHPAFYEQYF.

This clonotype turned up a few times. The rearrangement links TRBV30 to TRBJ2-7, with TRBD1 identical over 7 bases. The CDR3 extends over 15 amino acids. V lost 0 bases, J lost 6 bases, and 11 bases stayed unmatched. From germline, CDR1 is GTSNPN and CDR2 SVGIG (reference sequence). Here the CDR3 reads CAWSVGTASTIEQYF. CDR3 nucleotides: TGTGCCTGGAGTGTTGGGACAGCATCTACGATCGAGCAGTACTTC.

This clonotype was counted a few times. The chain joins TRBV19 to TRBJ2-5, with D possibly called TRBD1 or TRBD2 (5 bases each). V was shortened by 4 bases and J by 2 bases, with 11 bases between the two germline ends. The CDR3 consists of 14 residues. Germline V CDR1 and CDR2: LNHDA, SQIVND (reference sequence). This CDR3 is CASSKGRLQETQYF. In DNA, the CDR3 is TGTGCCAGTAGTAAGGGACGGCTACAAGAGACCCAGTACTTC.

J is TRBJ2-5 and V is TRBV21-1; the D call of TRBD1 is as the table states it, not checked on the DNA. TRBV21-1 is noted as a pseudogene. This CDR3 contains 15 residues. The CDR3 region is CASSKTRTGQETQYF. CDR3 nucleotide sequence: TGTGCCAGCAGCAAAACCCGGACAGGGCAAGAGACCCAGTACTTC.

J is TRBJ2-1 and V is TRBV15; D gene unclear. In germline, CDR1 is LNHNV, CDR2 YYDKDF (reference sequence). The V end lost 1 base, the J end lost 8 bases, and 12 bases lay between the germline ends. The CDR3 contains 14 residues. CDR3 DNA sequence: TGTGCCACCAGCAGAGCGTTAGGAGTCCATGAGCAGTTCTTC. Translation: CATSRALGVHEQFF.

The sample holds a few counts of this clonotype. V and J are TRBV4-3 and TRBJ2-3; 8 bases are shared with TRBD1. The CDR3 runs to 15 residues. V lost 6 bases to trimming and J lost 5 bases; unmatched junction nucleotides: 10. Germline assignment: CDR1 LGHNA and CDR2 YSLEER. The CDR3: CASSGKDRELDTQYF. CDR3 DNA: TGCGCCAGCAGTGGCAAGGACAGGGAATTAGATACGCAGTATTTT.

This clonotype has a handful of counts. The chain has TRBV7-9 and TRBJ2-7; 8 bases line up with TRBD1. The CDR3 contains 13 residues. V trimming: 6 bases; J trimming: 4 bases; junction bases outside the gene matches: 5. Germline V CDR1 and CDR2: SEHNR, FQNEAQ (reference sequence). In nucleotides, the CDR3 is TGTGCCAGCAGTGACAGGGGTCAGTACGAGCAGTACTTC. This gives the protein CASSDRGQYEQYF.

This clonotype appeared many times. The chain employs TRBV29-1 and TRBJ2-3; 7 bases are shared with TRBD2. Germline V CDR1 and CDR2: SQVTM, ANQGSEA. The CDR3 is made up of 14 amino acids. V lost 6 bases and J lost 1; bases outside the gene matches: 7. Written as DNA, the CDR3 is TGCAGCGTCTTAGTCGCGGGGGGCACAGATACGCAGTATTTT. This gives the protein CSVLVAGGTDTQYF.

CDR3 in DNA: TGTGCCAGCAGTTACACCCGGGACAGGAGGCCCCCGGATACAGATACGCAGTATTTT. Translating it yields CASSYTRDRRPPDTDTQYF. V and J are TRBV6-5 and TRBJ2-3; 8 bases match TRBD1. The CDR3 is made up of 19 amino acids. Germline-derived CDR1 and CDR2 are MNHEY and SVGAGI. Unmatched junction bases numbered 16, after V lost 2 bases and J lost 3 bases.

This chain uses TRBV19 with TRBJ1-2; tentatively, D is TRBD1 (6 bases). Germline V CDR1 and CDR2: LNHDA, SQIVND (reference sequence). CDR3 length: 11 amino acids. The germline V and J ends were trimmed by 10 bases and 7 bases, with 13 bases remaining between them. CDR3 in amino acids: CATQTGSGYTF. The CDR3 DNA reads as TGTGCCACTCAGACAGGCAGTGGCTACACCTTC.

This chain links TRBV12-3 or TRBV12-4 with TRBJ1-5; no clear D. The V gene lost 6 bases and the J gene lost 2 bases, with 14 bases spanning the gap. The CDR3 totals 15 residues. The CDR3 DNA is TGTGCCAGCAGCTTTCATGCTGGTGGCAATCAGCCCCAGCATTTT. Translating it yields CASSFHAGGNQPQHF.

The table lists this clonotype with many counts. The chain is built from TRBV29-1 and TRBJ1-4, with D possibly matching TRBD1 (5 bases). The CDR3 sequence is 14 residues long. Between the trimmed V and J ends, which lost 6 bases and 3 bases, there was a span of 14 bases. In germline, CDR1 is SQVTM, CDR2 ANQGSEA. For the CDR3, the DNA is TGCAGCGTGGAACTGGTGGGGGCTAATGAAAAACTGTTTTTT. Protein sequence: CSVELVGANEKLFF.

This clonotype was observed many times. The V gene is TRBV12-3 or TRBV12-4, the J gene TRBJ2-3; D is perhaps TRBD1 (5 bases). The CDR3 consists of 13 residues. V lost 2 bases, J lost 5 bases, and 8 bases lay in between. This CDR3 reads CASSLIQGDTQYF. CDR3 nucleotide sequence: TGTGCCAGCAGTTTAATCCAGGGAGATACGCAGTATTTT.

To note about this clonotype: The germline gene is not matched at one end of the junction; a read error may be the cause. This sequence joins TRBV7-9 and TRBJ2-1; 8 bases align to TRBD1. CDR3 length equals 17 residues. The germline CDR1 and CDR2 sequences are SEHNR and FQNEAQ (reference sequence). DNA of the CDR3: TGTTCCAGCAGCGGACCTACAACAGGGGGAGATAACAATGAGCAGTTCTTC. This gives the protein CSSSGPTTGGDNNEQFF.

This clonotype came up many times. The V and J genes are TRBV5-1 and TRBJ2-3; 8 nucleotides match TRBD2. The CDR3 length is 15 residues. Germline V gene data show CDR1 as SGHRS and CDR2 as YFSETQ. V dropped 5 bases and J dropped 0; count of bases not matched to a gene: 5. The CDR3 region is CASRSLAGSTDTQYF. In DNA form, the CDR3 reads TGCGCCAGCAGGTCGTTAGCGGGGAGCACAGATACGCAGTATTTT.

This clonotype was seen at least ten times. The V gene is TRBV7-8, the J gene TRBJ2-1; 7 nucleotides align to TRBD2. This CDR3 spans 16 amino acids. Germline CDR1 SGHVS, CDR2 FQNEAQ. V shed 7 bases and J 7 bases; nucleotides not matched to a gene: 16. CDR3 residues: CASNPRGRGTVNEQFF. The CDR3 DNA is TGTGCCAGCAATCCTAGAGGGAGGGGAACTGTGAATGAGCAGTTCTTC.

There are many counts of this clonotype. This sequence joins TRBV7-8 and TRBJ2-5; D remains unclear. V lost 7 bases, J lost 5 bases, and 11 bases lay in between. This CDR3 region has 12 residues. Germline values: CDR1 SGHVS, CDR2 FQNEAQ. CDR3 loop: CASNIRGETQYF. CDR3 sequence (DNA): TGTGCCAGCAACATAAGAGGCGAGACCCAGTACTTC.

This clonotype has at least ten counts. The V call is TRBV12-3 or TRBV12-4, the J call TRBJ2-1; D remains ambiguous. Trimming left V 7 bases short and J 4 bases short, with 14 bases between. The CDR3 runs to 14 residues. The CDR3 loop is CASTPPCCYNEQFF. The CDR3 nucleotides are TGTGCCAGCACTCCCCCTTGTTGTTACAATGAGCAGTTCTTC.

This clonotype was counted at least ten times. The chain couples TRBV7-9 to TRBJ1-2; 7 nucleotides agree with TRBD1. V shed 5 bases and J 6 bases; nucleotides not matched to a gene: 9. The CDR3 sequence is 14 residues long. Germline CDR1 is SEHNR and CDR2 is FQNEAQ (reference sequence). The CDR3 here is CASSPPGGADGYTF. CDR3 bases: TGTGCCAGCAGCCCCCCAGGGGGGGCTGATGGCTACACCTTC.

The gene calls are TRBV6-5 and TRBJ2-1; 11 nucleotides agree with TRBD2. In germline, CDR1 is MNHEY, CDR2 SVGAGI. V was pared by 2 bases and J by 1 base, with 4 bases of the junction left unmatched. The CDR3 extends over 17 amino acids. The CDR3, as DNA: TGTGCCAGCAGTTACCTCGGACTAGCGGGTTCCTACAATGAGCAGTTCTTC. It specifies CASSYLGLAGSYNEQFF.

V and J are TRBV11-2 and TRBJ2-7; D uncertain. This CDR3 is built from 13 residues. CDR1 and CDR2 from the germline V gene are SGHAT and FQNNGV. The V and J ends lost 5 bases and 6 bases respectively, with 14 bases between them. The CDR3 nucleotides read TGTGCCAGCAGCGGAATTGTCCGAGCCGAGCAGTACTTC. Amino acids: CASSGIVRAEQYF.

This clonotype has ten or more counts. This chain uses TRBV15 with TRBJ2-6, with 8 bases fitting TRBD1. This CDR3 comprises 19 residues. Germline lookup yields CDR1 LNHNV and CDR2 YYDKDF (reference sequence). V gave up 4 bases and J gave up 4 bases; unmatched junction bases: 15. As DNA, the CDR3 is TGTGCCACCAGCATAGGGCCGACAGGGGCATTCTGGGGGGCCAACGTCCTGACTTTC. Translation: CATSIGPTGAFWGANVLTF.

This sequence joins TRBV5-5 and TRBJ1-4; D is unresolved. The V end was cut by 4 bases, the J end by 6 bases, with 10 bases between. Germline V gene data show CDR1 as SGHKS and CDR2 as YYEKEE (reference sequence). The CDR3 has 13 amino acids. The CDR3 is CASSPHGDEKLFF. CDR3 coding DNA: TGTGCCAGCAGCCCCCATGGGGATGAAAAACTGTTTTTT.

In its sample, this clonotype was seen many times. The V call is TRBV3-1, the J call TRBJ2-2, with D hard to call. CDR1 LGHDT and CDR2 YNNKEL come from the germline V gene (reference sequence). The CDR3 runs 13 residues. V shed 4 bases and J shed 7 bases, with 10 bases lying between them. The CDR3 is CASSPTRFGELFF. DNA for the CDR3: TGTGCCAGCAGCCCGACACGGTTCGGGGAGCTGTTTTTT.

This chain links TRBV3-1 with TRBJ1-4, with 7 bases that match TRBD1. CDR3 length: 16 residues. Trimming removed 4 bases from V and 6 bases from J; junction bases left unmatched: 11. Germline V gene lookup returns CDR1 LGHDT and CDR2 YNNKEL (reference sequence). In nucleotides, the CDR3 is TGTGCCAGCAGCCTAAACCGACAGGGCGGGGATGAAAAACTGTTTTTT. This encodes CASSLNRQGGDEKLFF.